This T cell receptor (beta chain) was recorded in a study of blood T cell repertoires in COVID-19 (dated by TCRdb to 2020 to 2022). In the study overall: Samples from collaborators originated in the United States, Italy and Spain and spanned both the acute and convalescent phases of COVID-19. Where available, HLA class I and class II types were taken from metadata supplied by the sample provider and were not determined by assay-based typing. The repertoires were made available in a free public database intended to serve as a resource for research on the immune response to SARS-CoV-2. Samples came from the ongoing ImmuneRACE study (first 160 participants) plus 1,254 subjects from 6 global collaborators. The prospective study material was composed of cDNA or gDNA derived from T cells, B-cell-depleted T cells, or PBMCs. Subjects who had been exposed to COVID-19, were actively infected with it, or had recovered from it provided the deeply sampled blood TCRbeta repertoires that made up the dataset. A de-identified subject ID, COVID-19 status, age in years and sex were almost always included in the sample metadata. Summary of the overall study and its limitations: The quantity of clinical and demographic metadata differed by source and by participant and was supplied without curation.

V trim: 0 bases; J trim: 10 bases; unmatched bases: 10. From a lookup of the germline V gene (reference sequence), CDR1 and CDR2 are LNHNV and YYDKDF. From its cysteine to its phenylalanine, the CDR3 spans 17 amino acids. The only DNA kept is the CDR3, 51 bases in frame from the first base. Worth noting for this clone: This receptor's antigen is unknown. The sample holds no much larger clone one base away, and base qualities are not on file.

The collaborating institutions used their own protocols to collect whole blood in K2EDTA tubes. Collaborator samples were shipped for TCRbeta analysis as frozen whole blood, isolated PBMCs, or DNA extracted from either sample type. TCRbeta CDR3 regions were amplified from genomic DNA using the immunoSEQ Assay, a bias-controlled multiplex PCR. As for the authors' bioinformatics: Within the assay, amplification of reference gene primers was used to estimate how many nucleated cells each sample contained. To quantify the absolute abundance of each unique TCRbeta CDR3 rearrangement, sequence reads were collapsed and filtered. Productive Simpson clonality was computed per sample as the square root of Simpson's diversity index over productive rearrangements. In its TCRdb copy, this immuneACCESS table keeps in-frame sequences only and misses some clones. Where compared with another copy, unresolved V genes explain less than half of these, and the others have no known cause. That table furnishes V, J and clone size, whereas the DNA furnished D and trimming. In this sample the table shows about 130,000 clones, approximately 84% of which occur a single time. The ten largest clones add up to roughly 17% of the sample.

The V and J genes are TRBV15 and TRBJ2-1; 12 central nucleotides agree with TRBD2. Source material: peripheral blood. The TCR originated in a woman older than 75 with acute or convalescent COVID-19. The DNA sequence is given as TGTGCCACCAGCAGAGATTTCCCTAGCGGGGGGGCCGGGGAGCAGTTCTTC. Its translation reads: CATSRDFPSGGAGEQFF.